This entry concerns a single T cell receptor (beta chain). Its antigen is not yet known. No base quality values were provided; no much bigger clone lies one nucleotide off. This entry comes from a study of OX40 agonist ivuxolimab in advanced cancers. At the level of the whole study: The costimulatory receptor OX40 (CD134) was targeted by ivuxolimab, a fully human IgG2 agonistic monoclonal antibody. Intravenous ivuxolimab was administered to patients every 2 weeks at six dose levels: 0.01, 0.1, 0.3, 1.5, 3 and 10 mg/kg. Among the roughly 50 dose-escalation patients, 19 had hepatocellular carcinoma, 15 melanoma, 9 renal cell carcinoma and 9 head and neck cancer. In the dose-escalation cohort, 75% to 85% of patients were male, and the mean age was 60 years with a range of roughly 20 to 80. Patients were allowed to have had prior anti-PD-1, anti-PD-L1 or anti-CTLA-4 therapy, and around 40% of the dose-escalation patients had previously received checkpoint inhibitors. Partial responses were achieved by three dose-escalation patients, of whom one had hepatocellular carcinoma and two had cutaneous melanoma. The purpose of peripheral TCRbeta sequencing was to test whether ivuxolimab changed TCR sequence diversity and led to clonal T-cell expansion. The monotherapy dose-escalation portion (N ≈ 56 patients) of the phase I ivuxolimab trial is reported in the paper.

Patients with a history of autoimmune disease or receiving systemic immunosuppression were excluded from the trial. Peripheral blood for TCR sequencing was collected from all dose cohorts at baseline, on cycle 4 day 1, and on cycle 7 day 1. The samples were drawn from a first-in-human, open-label, multicenter phase I dose-escalation trial of ivuxolimab. The trial enrolled adults with locally advanced or metastatic head and neck squamous cell, hepatocellular, melanoma or renal cell carcinoma. Before TCR sequencing, CD4+ T cells and CD8+ T cells from peripheral blood were sorted into separate populations. Genomic DNA was extracted from sorted cells for sequencing of the TCRbeta CDR3 region. The immunoSEQ Assay was used to sequence the TCRbeta CDR3 regions. TCRdb holds this immuneACCESS table with in-frame rearrangements only. Some clones are missing; in checked studies, unresolved V genes explain under half, and the rest has no known cause. Counted in this sample were about 78,000 clones; about nine tenths of them appeared once. The ten largest make up just under 0.25% of the sample.

Overall study outcomes, separate from this receptor: Low levels of normalized T-cell clonal expansion were also shown by some nonresponding patients. Partial responders in the 0.1-3.0 mg/kg groups had among the lowest normalized peripheral clonal expansion, especially among CD8+ T cells. After ivuxolimab, CD8+ T cells had more expanded clones than CD4+ T cells on average. Which antigens the clonally expanded peripheral T cells were specific for was not determined. At doses from 0.1 to 3.0 mg/kg, clonal expansion was seen in both CD4+ and CD8+ blood T cells between baseline and week 6.

Trimming takes 1 base off V and 6 bases off J; junction bases not matched to a gene: 11. Looking up the germline V gene (reference sequence) yields CDR1 PRHDT and CDR2 FYEKMQ. The CDR3 runs 16 amino acids, cysteine and phenylalanine included. Just the 48-base CDR3 DNA is kept, in frame starting at base 1. The starting material was CD4+ or CD8+ T cells sorted from blood, obtained in a trial of the OX40 agonist ivuxolimab. The receptor was isolated from an adult with an advanced solid tumor such as melanoma, head and neck, liver or kidney cancer. The chain employs TRBV13 and TRBJ1-2; the central 7 bases match TRBD1. The encoded CDR3 is CASSLVLQGGRNGYTF. The nucleotides read TGTGCCAGCAGCTTAGTCCTTCAGGGGGGCAGGAATGGCTACACCTTC.